Presented here are 20 T cell receptor beta chains from one specimen sequenced in a study of blood T cell repertoires in COVID-19. Generated by immunoSEQ multiplex PCR, the TCRdb table keeps only in-frame clones and is missing some. The top ten clones hold roughly 14% of a sample with tens of thousands of clones, around nine tenths of them seen once. The specimen sequenced was peripheral blood. The receptors stem from a man between 65 and 85 years old with active or convalescent COVID-19.

The chain links TRBV6-2 or TRBV6-3 to TRBJ1-1; D remains ambiguous. Per the germline V gene, CDR1 is MNHEY and CDR2 is SVGEGT. CDR3 size: 15 residues. V gave up 2 bases and J gave up 6 bases, with 16 bases separating them. The CDR3: CASSYIGKGYPEAFF. The DNA of the CDR3 is TGTGCCAGCAGTTACATCGGGAAAGGATATCCTGAAGCTTTCTTT.

The chain couples TRBV5-5 to TRBJ2-1, with 8 bases matching TRBD1. The CDR3 totals 16 residues. Germline CDR1 reads SGHKS; CDR2 reads YYEKEE (reference sequence). With 3 bases clipped from V and 5 bases from J, the junction kept 10 bases outside the gene matches. The CDR3 DNA reads TGTGCCAGCAGCTCGAGGTCAGGGGGCTCGAACAATGAGCAGTTCTTC. It codes for CASSSRSGGSNNEQFF.

The V gene is TRBV19, the J gene TRBJ1-1; TRBD1 aligns across 8 bases. Germline-derived CDR1 and CDR2 are LNHDA and SQIVND (reference sequence). The CDR3 contains 15 residues. V was pared by 0 bases and J by 11 bases, with 11 bases of the junction left unmatched. CDR3 in amino acids: CASSIDTSGGSEAFF. The CDR3 DNA sequence: TGTGCCAGTAGTATAGATACGTCAGGGGGCTCCGAGGCTTTCTTT.

This clone was detected a few times. The V call is TRBV9, the J call TRBJ2-3; 10 nucleotides agree with TRBD2. The J segment lost 6 bases and the V segment lost 3 bases, leaving 13 bases of the junction unmatched. The CDR3 is 17 residues long. Germline V gene data show CDR1 as SGDLS and CDR2 as YYNGEE. CDR3 DNA sequence: TGTGCCAGCAGCGGCCCGGGACTAGCGATGTCGCGGGATACGCAGTATTTT. Translation: CASSGPGLAMSRDTQYF.

The CDR3, as DNA: TGTGCCAGCAGGGTAGCAGGGCCGGCTGAAGCTTTCTTT. Its protein is CASRVAGPAEAFF. The chain recombines TRBV12-3 or TRBV12-4 with TRBJ1-1, with D possibly TRBD1 on 5 matching bases. Trimming took 6 bases from V and 6 from J, leaving 14 bases between them. The CDR3 extends over 13 amino acids.

This clone appeared a single time. The V and J genes are TRBV11-2 and TRBJ1-5; 7 nucleotides line up with TRBD1. The germline V gene encodes CDR1 SGHAT and CDR2 FQNNGV. This CDR3 is built from 14 residues. The J segment lost 6 bases and the V segment lost 1 base, leaving 3 bases of the junction unmatched. The CDR3 spells CASSLAGGSQPQHF. The CDR3 nucleotides read TGTGCCAGCAGCTTAGCAGGGGGTAGTCAGCCCCAGCATTTT.

The V gene is TRBV30, the J gene TRBJ1-1; TRBD1 matches 11 bases. Trimming cost V 5 bases and J 3 bases; bases outside gene matches: 2. Germline V gene sequence: CDR1 GTSNPN, CDR2 SVGIG (reference sequence). CDR3 size: 13 residues. The CDR3 bases are TGTGCCTGGGGGGGACAGGGGGACACTGAAGCTTTCTTT. Its protein is CAWGGQGDTEAFF.

The chain employs TRBV21-1 and TRBJ2-2; TRBD2, the D gene given by the table, was not confirmed from the DNA. TRBV21-1 counts as a pseudogene. This CDR3 region has 21 residues. The CDR3: CASSTNLPGLHHPMNTGELFF. CDR3 sequence (DNA): TGTGCCAGCAGTACGAATCTACCGGGACTACATCATCCTATGAACACCGGGGAGCTGTTTTTT.

The chain couples TRBV27 to TRBJ2-1; TRBD2 matches 13 bases. Germline trimming cut 2 bases from V and 5 bases from J; bases unmatched to any gene: 18. The CDR3 spans 21 residues. Per germline, CDR1 MNHEY and CDR2 SMNVEV (reference sequence). This CDR3 is CASSLLPPGPLAGGQDNEQFF. The DNA of the CDR3 is TGTGCCAGCAGTTTACTCCCACCTGGCCCACTAGCGGGAGGGCAAGACAATGAGCAGTTCTTC.

The V call is TRBV19, the J call TRBJ2-2; no firm D call. The V gene lost 6 bases and the J gene lost 2 bases, with 13 bases spanning the gap. The CDR3 length is 15 residues. The germline gives CDR1 LNHDA, CDR2 SQIVND (reference sequence). The CDR3 sequence is CASSPVFANTGELFF. The CDR3 nucleotides read TGTGCCAGTAGCCCGGTGTTCGCCAACACCGGGGAGCTGTTTTTT.

The rearrangement joins TRBV19 to TRBJ1-3; possible D gene TRBD1, 5 bases. Germline assignment: CDR1 LNHDA and CDR2 SQIVND (reference sequence). V lost 0 bases and J 2 bases, leaving 14 bases between the germline ends. The CDR3 spans 17 residues. The CDR3 spells CASSIDLLGRPGNTIYF. In DNA form, the CDR3 reads TGTGCCAGTAGTATAGATCTATTGGGGCGGCCTGGAAACACCATATATTTT.

The chain couples TRBV28 to TRBJ1-5; 7 bases fit TRBD1. Per germline, CDR1 MDHEN and CDR2 SYDVKM. The trim removed 7 bases at V and 9 bases at J, leaving 12 bases unmatched. The CDR3 extends over 14 amino acids. This chain's CDR3 is CASTLEQGSRPQHF. CDR3 in DNA: TGTGCCAGCACCTTAGAACAGGGGTCAAGGCCCCAGCATTTT.

The gene calls are TRBV28 and TRBJ2-7; D uncertain. Trimming took off 5 bases at V and 0 bases at J, with 11 bases between the two ends. Germline loops: CDR1 MDHEN, CDR2 SYDVKM. This CDR3 has 14 residues. In DNA form, the CDR3 reads TGTGCCAGCAGTCCCTCCGCGAACTCCTACGAGCAGTACTTC. It specifies CASSPSANSYEQYF.

This clone was observed a single time. The chain couples TRBV7-2 to TRBJ1-5, with D tentatively TRBD1 (5 bases). The V gene's germline CDR1 is SGHTA and CDR2 FQGNSA. With 5 bases removed from V and 6 bases from J, the gap between germline ends came to 11 bases. CDR3 size: 13 residues. CDR3 coding DNA: TGTGCCAGCAGCCCACGGGGGTTTCAGCCCCAGCATTTT. Translating it yields CASSPRGFQPQHF.

The V call is TRBV4-1, the J call TRBJ1-5; maybe TRBD1 (6 bases). The CDR3 spans 17 residues. Germline V lookup: CDR1 MGHRA, CDR2 YSYEKL. V was trimmed by 0 bases and J by 9 bases, leaving 21 bases between them. Written as DNA, the CDR3 is TGCGCCAGCAGCCAAGATTACGCGACAGGCCGTTCGCGGCCCCAGCATTTT. Residues: CASSQDYATGRSRPQHF.

The chain links TRBV4-2 to TRBJ2-3; 7 bases align to TRBD2. The CDR3 spans 13 residues. V lost 10 bases, J lost 2 bases, and 6 bases stayed unmatched. Germline CDR1 is LGHNA and CDR2 is YNFKEQ. The chain's CDR3 is CATSGTTTDTQYF. The CDR3 DNA sequence: TGTGCCACGAGCGGGACTACCACAGATACGCAGTATTTT.

The chain is built from TRBV6-1 and TRBJ1-5; D is possibly TRBD1 (5 bases). The V gene's germline CDR1 is MNHNS and CDR2 SASEGT. CDR3 length equals 16 residues. V shed 0 bases and J shed 5 bases, with 14 bases lying between them. In DNA form, the CDR3 reads TGTGCCAGCAGTGAAGCAATCCCAGGGCCCCATCAGCCCCAGCATTTT. This gives the protein CASSEAIPGPHQPQHF.

The chain carries TRBV29-1 and TRBJ1-1; D gene uncertain. Trimming took 4 bases from V and 3 from J, leaving 12 bases between them. This CDR3 is 13 amino acids long. From germline, CDR1 is SQVTM and CDR2 ANQGSEA. CDR3 sequence (DNA): TGCAGCGTTGTGTCCCCCGGGGACACTGAAGCTTTCTTT. Encoded protein: CSVVSPGDTEAFF. Full variable domain (missing parts from reference TRBV29-1 and TRBJ1-1): SAVISQKPSRDICQRGTSLTIQCQVDSQVTMMFWYRQQPGQSLTLIATANQGSEATYESGFVIDKFPISRPNLTFSTLTVSNMSPEDSSIYLCSVVSPGDTEAFFGQGTRLTVV.

V is TRBV9 and J is TRBJ1-1, with D unresolved. The germline V gene encodes CDR1 SGDLS and CDR2 YYNGEE. Trimming stripped 0 bases from V and 1 base from J, with 16 bases between. The length of the CDR3 is 17 residues. The DNA of the CDR3 is TGTGCCAGCAGCGTAGACCCGATGGCCGACTGGAACACTGAAGCTTTCTTT. It encodes CASSVDPMADWNTEAFF.

This clone occurred once. CDR3 coding DNA: TGTGCCAGCGGCAGTAACACTGAAGCTTTCTTT. Its translation: CASGSNTEAFF. The chain couples TRBV2 to TRBJ1-1, with D hard to call. Germline CDR1 SNHLY, CDR2 FYNNEI. With 8 bases removed from V and 2 bases from J, the gap between germline ends came to 6 bases. The CDR3 extends over 11 amino acids.